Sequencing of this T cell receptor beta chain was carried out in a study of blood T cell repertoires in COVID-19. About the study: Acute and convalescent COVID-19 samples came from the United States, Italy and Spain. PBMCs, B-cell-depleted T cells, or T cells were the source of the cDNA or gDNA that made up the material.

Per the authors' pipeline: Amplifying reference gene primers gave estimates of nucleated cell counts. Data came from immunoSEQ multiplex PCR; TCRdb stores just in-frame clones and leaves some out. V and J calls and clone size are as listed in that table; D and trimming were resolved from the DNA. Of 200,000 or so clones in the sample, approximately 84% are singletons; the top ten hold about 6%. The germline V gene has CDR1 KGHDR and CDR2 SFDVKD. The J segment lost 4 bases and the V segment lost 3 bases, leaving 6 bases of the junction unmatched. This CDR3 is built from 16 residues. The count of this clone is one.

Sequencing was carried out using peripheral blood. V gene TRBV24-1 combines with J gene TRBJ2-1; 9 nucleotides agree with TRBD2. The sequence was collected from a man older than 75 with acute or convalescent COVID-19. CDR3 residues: CATSDEIAGDYNEQFF. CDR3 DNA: TGTGCCACCAGTGATGAGATAGCGGGAGATTACAATGAGCAGTTCTTC.